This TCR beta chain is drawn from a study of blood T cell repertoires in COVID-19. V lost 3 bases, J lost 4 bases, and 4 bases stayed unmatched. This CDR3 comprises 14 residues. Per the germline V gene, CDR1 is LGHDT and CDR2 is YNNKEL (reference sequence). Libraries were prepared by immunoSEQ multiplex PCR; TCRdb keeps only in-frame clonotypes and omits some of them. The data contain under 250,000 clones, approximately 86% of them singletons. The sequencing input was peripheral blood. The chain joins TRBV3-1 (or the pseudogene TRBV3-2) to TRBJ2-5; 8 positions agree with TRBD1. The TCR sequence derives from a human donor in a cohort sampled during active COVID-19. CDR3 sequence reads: CASSHFGQGETQYF. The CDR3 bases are TGTGCCAGCAGCCATTTCGGACAGGGAGAGACCCAGTACTTC.